The entry below gives a single T cell receptor (beta chain) sequence along with its context. This table comes from immunoSEQ multiplex PCR, and its TCRdb copy is limited to in-frame clones, with some not included. The data contain 45,000 to 55,000 clones, roughly 87% of them singletons. This sample is drawn from a study of glioma-infiltrating T cells after dendritic cell vaccination. The CDR3 length is 14 residues. V was trimmed by 0 bases and J by 6 bases, leaving 12 bases between them. The germline V gene encodes CDR1 LGHNA and CDR2 YSLEER. J is TRBJ2-7 and V is TRBV4-3; the D is unclear. The clonotype was recovered from a human donor with glioblastoma. Specimen: blood, collected before dendritic cell vaccination. The CDR3 DNA reads as TGCGCCAGCAGCCAAGATAATATAGCTGGCGAGCAGTACTTC. It codes for CASSQDNIAGEQYF.